This TCR beta chain was found in a study of cytomegalovirus exposure and HLA in healthy donors. Findings and caveats of the study: It was found in a later analysis that first-cohort TCR clusters tended to co-occur in the 130 or so validation repertoires.

A note on this clone: The target antigen is unknown.

CDR1 is MNHEY and CDR2 is SVGAGI in the germline V gene. The CDR3 runs 16 residues. V shed 4 bases and J 1 base; nucleotides not matched to a gene: 6. Profiled with immunoSEQ multiplex PCR; TCRdb holds only in-frame clones, not every one. Altogether some 120,000 clones are present, roughly 87% being singletons, with the ten largest covering 1.1%. The rearrangement joins TRBV6-5 to TRBJ1-3, with TRBD1 matching over 8 bases. Material: PBMCs. The clonotype was recovered from a woman between 18 and 29 years old in good health and CMV-seronegative. The CDR3 DNA is TGTGCCAGCAGTTCCCCTCGACAGGGGTCTGGAAACACCATATATTTT. Protein product: CASSSPRQGSGNTIYF.